This T cell receptor (beta chain) was sequenced in a study of cytomegalovirus exposure and HLA in healthy donors. The study's findings and limits: The study found most TCR sequences rare, yet found some public TCRs in many donors. HLA-A and HLA-B allele assignments for most subjects were reportedly predicted accurately using TCR beta sequences.

Losses at the gene ends were 4 bases for V and 6 bases for J; bases not matched to a gene: 6. CDR3 length: 13 amino acids. The V gene's germline CDR1 is SGHRS and CDR2 YFSETQ. Turning to this clone: Its antigen remains unidentified.

Primers: 60 Vbeta forward and 13 Jbeta reverse. Produced via immunoSEQ multiplex PCR; TCRdb's table is partial and in-frame only. The data show some 130,000 clones, over 75% seen once. The origin of this receptor is a young man in good health. The material sequenced was PBMCs. The J gene is TRBJ2-7, the V gene TRBV5-1; 8 bases agree with TRBD1. The CDR3: CASSGTGGGEQYF. CDR3 nucleotides: TGCGCCAGCAGCGGTACAGGGGGTGGCGAGCAGTACTTC.